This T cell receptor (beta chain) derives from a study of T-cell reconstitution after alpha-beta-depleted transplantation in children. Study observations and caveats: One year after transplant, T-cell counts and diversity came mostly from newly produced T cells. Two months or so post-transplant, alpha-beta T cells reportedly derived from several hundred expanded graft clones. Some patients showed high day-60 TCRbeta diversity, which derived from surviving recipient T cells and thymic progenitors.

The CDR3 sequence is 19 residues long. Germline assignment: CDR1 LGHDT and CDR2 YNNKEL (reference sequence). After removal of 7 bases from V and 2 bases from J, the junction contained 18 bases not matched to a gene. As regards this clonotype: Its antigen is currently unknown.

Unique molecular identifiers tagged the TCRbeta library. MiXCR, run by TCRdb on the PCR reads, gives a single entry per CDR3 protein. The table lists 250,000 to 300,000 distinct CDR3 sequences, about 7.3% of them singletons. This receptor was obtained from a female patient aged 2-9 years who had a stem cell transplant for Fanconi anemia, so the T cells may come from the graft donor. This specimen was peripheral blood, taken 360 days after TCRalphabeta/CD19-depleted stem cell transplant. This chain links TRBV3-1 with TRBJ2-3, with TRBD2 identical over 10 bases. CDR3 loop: CASTKFSGQLAGATDTQYF. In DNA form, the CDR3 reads TGTGCCAGCACCAAGTTCTCAGGTCAGCTAGCGGGGGCCACAGATACGCAGTATTTT.